The 8 T cell receptor beta chains reported below all come from one sample, sequenced in a study of T cell repertoires in cytomegalovirus infection. Each CDR3 protein is one row after TCRdb ran MiXCR on the reads. The sample includes 150,000 to 200,000 distinct CDR3 sequences, 28% of them seen just once. The sequenced sample was PBMCs. These receptors all stem from a human donor in good health (CMV status not recorded). Some clones in this sample may be carry-over from other donors' samples.

The chain's CDR3 is CASSLDPGGRYEQYF. Here the CDR3 DNA reads TGCGCCAGCAGCTTGGATCCAGGGGGCCGCTACGAGCAGTACTTC. The chain recombines TRBV5-1 with TRBJ2-7; 8 nucleotides agree with TRBD1. CDR3 length: 15 amino acids. Unmatched junction bases numbered 5, after V lost 0 bases and J lost 3 bases. The germline V gene has CDR1 SGHRS and CDR2 YFSETQ.

The chain couples TRBV10-3 to TRBJ1-1; no clear D. V was trimmed by 5 bases and J by 1 base, leaving 5 bases between them. The CDR3 sequence is 12 residues long. Germline V lookup: CDR1 ENHRY, CDR2 SYGVKD. CDR3 loop: CAISSGNTEAFF. The CDR3 bases are TGTGCCATCAGTTCAGGGAACACTGAAGCTTTCTTT.

This clonotype was seen only a few times. At one end the junction does not follow the germline gene, possibly because of a read error. This chain uses TRBV7-2 with TRBJ1-5; no reliable D call. The germline V gene has CDR1 SGHTA and CDR2 FQGNSA. The CDR3 extends over 13 amino acids. The CDR3 loop is CANSLAPNQPQHF. CDR3 nucleotides: TGTGCCAACAGCTTAGCCCCCAATCAGCCCCAGCATTTT.

This clonotype was observed a single time. A much larger clone sits a single nucleotide away, making a read error possible. This rearrangement joins TRBV7-2 to TRBJ1-3; D unclear. The CDR3 contains 16 residues. V lost 5 bases, J lost 4 bases, and 18 bases lay in between. Germline V lookup: CDR1 SGHTA, CDR2 FQGNSA. CDR3 bases: TGTGCCAGCAGCCCTGGGCCAATGACCGCCGGAAACACCATATATTTT. It specifies CASSPGPMTAGNTIYF.

This clonotype was seen many times. The chain links TRBV7-9 to TRBJ2-7; D possibly corresponds to TRBD1 (6 bases). The CDR3 extends over 12 amino acids. V shed 5 bases and J shed 6 bases, with 11 bases lying between them. CDR1 and CDR2 (germline): SEHNR, FQNEAQ (reference sequence). This CDR3 is CASSRTGLEQYF. For the CDR3, the DNA is TGTGCCAGCAGCCGTACAGGGCTCGAGCAGTACTTC.

This clonotype was detected a few times. The chain combines TRBV2 with TRBJ1-2; D gene unclear. The CDR3 contains 10 residues. V shed 6 bases and J shed 4 bases, with 3 bases lying between them. Germline V CDR1 and CDR2: SNHLY, FYNNEI. The CDR3 DNA reads as TGTGCCAGCAGAGCCTATGGCTACACCTTC. It specifies CASRAYGYTF.

The J gene is TRBJ2-1, the V gene TRBV7-6; D not certain. Trimming cost V 4 bases and J 5 bases, with 3 bases left between them. The germline V gene encodes CDR1 SGHVS and CDR2 FNYEAQ. The CDR3 totals 11 residues. The CDR3 nucleotides are TGTGCCAGCAGCTCGCACAATGAGCAGTTCTTC. It yields the protein CASSSHNEQFF.

The chain has TRBV12-3 or TRBV12-4 and TRBJ1-6, with D maybe TRBD1 (6 bases). This CDR3 is built from 16 residues. Trimming cost V 2 bases and J 7 bases, with 15 bases left between them. CDR3: CASSLTAGTRNSPLHF. CDR3 DNA: TGTGCCAGCAGTTTAACGGCAGGGACAAGGAATTCACCCCTCCACTTT.